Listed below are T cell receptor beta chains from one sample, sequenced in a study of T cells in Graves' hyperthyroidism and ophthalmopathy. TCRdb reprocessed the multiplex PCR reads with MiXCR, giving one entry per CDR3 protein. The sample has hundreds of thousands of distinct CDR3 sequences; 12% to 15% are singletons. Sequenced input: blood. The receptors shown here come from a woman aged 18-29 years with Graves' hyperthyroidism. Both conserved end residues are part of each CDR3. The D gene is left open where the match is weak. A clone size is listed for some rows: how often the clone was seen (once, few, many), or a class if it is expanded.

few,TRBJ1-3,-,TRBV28,TGTGCCAGCAGTTCCGGGACCAACTCTGGAAACACCATATATTTT,CASSSGTNSGNTIYF
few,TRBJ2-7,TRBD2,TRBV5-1,TGCGCCAGCAGCTTGGGACTAGCGTCCTCCTACGAGCAGTACTTC,CASSLGLASSYEQYF
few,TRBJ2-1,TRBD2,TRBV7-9,TGTGCCAGCAGCTCCCCTAGCGGGAGGAGGGATGAGCAGTTCTTC,CASSSPSGRRDEQFF
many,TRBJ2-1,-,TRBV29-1,TGCAGCGTTGTCTCCTACAATGAGCAGTTCTTC,CSVVSYNEQFF
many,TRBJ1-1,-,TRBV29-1,TGCAGCGCAAACGATCAAATGAACACTGAAGCTTTCTTT,CSANDQMNTEAFF
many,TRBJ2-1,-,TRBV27,TGTGCCAGCAGTTTATACGCGGGAAGCTTTTACAATGAGCAGTTCTTC,CASSLYAGSFYNEQFF
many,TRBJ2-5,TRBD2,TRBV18,TGTGCCAGCTCACACGGGACTAGACAAGAGACCCAGTACTTC,CASSHGTRQETQYF
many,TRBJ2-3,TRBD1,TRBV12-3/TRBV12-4,TGTGCCAGCAGTACCGACAGGGGTTGGGGCACAGATACGCAGTATTTT,CASSTDRGWGTDTQYF
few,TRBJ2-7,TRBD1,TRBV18,TGTGCCAGCTCCCAAGGACAGGGGACTCCAGGGCAGTACTTC,CASSQGQGTPGQYF
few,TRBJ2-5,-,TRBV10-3,TGTGCCATCAGTGGAGTGTCGGGGGGCTGGGAGACCCAGTACTTC,CAISGVSGGWETQYF
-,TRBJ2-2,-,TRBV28,TGTGCCAGCCTTGGGAACACCGGGGAGCTGTTTTTT,CASLGNTGELFF
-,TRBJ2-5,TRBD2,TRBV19,TGTGCCAGTAGTATCCTGGGAGGGCTCCAAGAGACCCAGTACTTC,CASSILGGLQETQYF
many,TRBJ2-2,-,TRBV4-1,TGCGCCAGCAGTGAAGTGGGAAGGAACACCGGGGAGCTGTTTTTT,CASSEVGRNTGELFF
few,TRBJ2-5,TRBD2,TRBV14,TGTGCCAGCAGCCAAGATACCGGGACTAGCTGGACCCAGTACTTC,CASSQDTGTSWTQYF
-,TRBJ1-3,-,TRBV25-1,TGTGCCAGCAGTTCCTCGAGGGTCTCTGGAAACACCATATATTTT,CASSSSRVSGNTIYF
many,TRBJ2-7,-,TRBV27,TGTGCCAGCAGCACCCGCCTGCGGGACAAAGCCTACGAGCAGTACTTC,CASSTRLRDKAYEQYF
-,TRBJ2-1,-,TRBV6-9,TGTGCCAGCAGTTACCCCGACCGGTGGCAGTTCTTC,CASSYPDRWQFF
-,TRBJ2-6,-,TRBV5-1,TGCGCCAGCAGGGCAGGGCCCTTCGCTGGGGCCAACGTCCTGACTTTC,CASRAGPFAGANVLTF
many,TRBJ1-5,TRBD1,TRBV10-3,TGTGCCATCAGTCCGGACAGGGGCCGGGGGCAGCCCCAGCATTTT,CAISPDRGRGQPQHF
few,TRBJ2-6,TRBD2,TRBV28,TGTGCCAGCAGTTTAACTAGCGGGAGAGGCTCTGGGGCCAACGTCCTGACTTTC,CASSLTSGRGSGANVLTF
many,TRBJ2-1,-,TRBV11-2,TGTGCCAGCAGCTTAGGTGGCTACCGCTCCTACAATGAGCAGTTCTTC,CASSLGGYRSYNEQFF
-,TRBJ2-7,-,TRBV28,TGTGCCAGCAGTTTCGAAGGGTTCTCCTACGAGCAGTACTTC,CASSFEGFSYEQYF
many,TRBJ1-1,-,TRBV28,TGTGCCAGCAGTTCTCGGCCTGCTGAAGCTTTCTTT,CASSSRPAEAFF
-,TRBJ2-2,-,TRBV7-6,TGTGCCAGCAGCCCCACCTTGGGGGACGGCACCGGGGAGCTGTTTTTT,CASSPTLGDGTGELFF
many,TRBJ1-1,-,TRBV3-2,TGTGCCAGCAGCCGCTTGAACACTGAAGCTTTCTTT,CASSRLNTEAFF
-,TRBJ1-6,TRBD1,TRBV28,TGTGCCAGCAGTTTGAGAGGGGGCAGGAATTCACCCCTCCACTTT,CASSLRGGRNSPLHF
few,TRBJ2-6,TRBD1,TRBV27,TGTGCCAGCAGTCTCTACCCCGGGACAGGGTCCAACGTCCTGACTTTC,CASSLYPGTGSNVLTF
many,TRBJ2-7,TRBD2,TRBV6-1,TGTGCCAGCATGGGGGGGTCCTACGAGCAGTACTTC,CASMGGSYEQYF
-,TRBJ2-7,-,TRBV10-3,TGTGCCATCAGGGGAGCCCTTTTCTCCGAGCAGTACTTC,CAIRGALFSEQYF
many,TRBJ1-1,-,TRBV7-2,TGTGCCAGCCGGCGCGACAGGTACACTGAAGCTTTCTTT,CASRRDRYTEAFF
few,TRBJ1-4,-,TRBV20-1,TGCAGTGCTAGAGGAGAAGAGGGTGAAAAACTGTTTTTT,CSARGEEGEKLFF
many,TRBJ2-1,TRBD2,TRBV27,TGTGCCAGCATAGGGGCTAGCGGGAGGGCTCCGAGCTCCTACAATGAGCAGTTCTTC,CASIGASGRAPSSYNEQFF
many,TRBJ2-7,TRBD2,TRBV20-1,TGCAGTGCTAGTCGACTAGCGGGAGTCCACGAGCAGTACTTC,CSASRLAGVHEQYF
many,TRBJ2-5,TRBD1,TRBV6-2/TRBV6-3,TGTGCCAGCAGTTACAGGACAGGGGCGGTGGAGACCCAGTACTTC,CASSYRTGAVETQYF
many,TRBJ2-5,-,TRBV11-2,TGTGCCAGCAGCTTTAACAGTCAAGAGACCCAGTACTTC,CASSFNSQETQYF
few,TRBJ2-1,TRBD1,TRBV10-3,TGTGCCATCAGTGAGCCGGACAGGGGAGGGCACAATGAGCAGTTCTTC,CAISEPDRGGHNEQFF
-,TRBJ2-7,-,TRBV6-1,TGTGCCAGCAGTGAAGCCCTTCAGCGATCTATGAAGCAGTACTTC,CASSEALQRSMKQYF
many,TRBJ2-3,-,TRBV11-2,TGTGCCAGCAGCACAGACACCACTAGCACAGATACGCAGTATTTT,CASSTDTTSTDTQYF
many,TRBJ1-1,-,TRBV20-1,TGCAGTGCTAGAGACAGGGGTTTGAGGAAAGCTTTCTTT,CSARDRGLRKAFF
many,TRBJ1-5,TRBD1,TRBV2,TGTGCCAGCAGCCCCGGACAGGGGTATCAGCCCCAGCATTTT,CASSPGQGYQPQHF
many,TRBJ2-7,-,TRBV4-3,TGCGCCAGCAGCCAAGAGCACGAGCGGCCCTACGAGCAGTACTTC,CASSQEHERPYEQYF
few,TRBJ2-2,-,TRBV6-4,TGTGCCAGCAGTGAATTTCCGGGGGGCCGCCTGGACACCGGGGAGCTGTTTTTT,CASSEFPGGRLDTGELFF
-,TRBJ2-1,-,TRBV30,TGTGCCTGGCATACAGCTAGTGCCCCCTACAATGAGCAGTTCTTC,CAWHTASAPYNEQFF
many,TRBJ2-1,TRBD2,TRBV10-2,TGCGCCAGCACCGTTTGGGCTAGCGGGGGGCTATACAATGAGCAGTTCTTC,CASTVWASGGLYNEQFF
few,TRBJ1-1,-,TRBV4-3,TGCGCCAGCAGGAAGGATGGGGACACTGAAGCTTTCTTT,CASRKDGDTEAFF
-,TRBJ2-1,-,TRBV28,TGTGCCAGCAGTTTAGAGGTGCAGTTCTTC,CASSLEVQFF
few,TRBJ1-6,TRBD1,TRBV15,TGTGCCACCAGCGGCAAGCTCAGGGGGGGAAATTCACCCCTCCACTTT,CATSGKLRGGNSPLHF
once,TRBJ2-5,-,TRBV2,TGTGCCAGCAGTGAAGCGGACGTGTGGCGTGCACACGAGACCCAGTACTTC,CASSEADVWRAHETQYF
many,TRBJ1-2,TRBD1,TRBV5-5,TGTGCCAGCAGCTCGACGACAGGGGGACGTTTCGGCTACACCTTC,CASSSTTGGRFGYTF
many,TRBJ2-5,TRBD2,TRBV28,TGTGCCAGCAGTTTTATCCCGGGACTAGCTTCTCAAGAGACCCAGTACTTC,CASSFIPGLASQETQYF
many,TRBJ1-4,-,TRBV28,TGTGCCAGCAGAGCGAATGAAAAACTGTTTTTT,CASRANEKLFF
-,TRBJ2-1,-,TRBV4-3,TGCGCCAGCAGCCAAGAACGCCAAGCCTACAATGAGCAGTTCTTC,CASSQERQAYNEQFF
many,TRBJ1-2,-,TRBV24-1,TGTGCCACCAGTGACCCCCGAGACATTGCCTCCTACACCTTC,CATSDPRDIASYTF